The entry below gives a single T cell receptor (beta chain) sequence along with its context. Its antigen remains unidentified. Per-base quality was not reported, and no clone a single base away is much larger than it. The data belong to a study of regulatory T cells in long-lasting Graves disease (dated by TCRdb to the early 2020s). Context from the whole study: Patients with newly diagnosed Graves' disease had been on antithyroid drugs for under 3 months. This study used TCR sequencing and RNA sequencing of peripheral blood to compare persistent Graves' disease patients against newly diagnosed Graves' disease patients. The study was conducted in China and was registered as a clinical trial. A total of approximately 35 samples underwent TCR sequencing: about 13 from persistent and approximately 20 from newly diagnosed Graves' disease patients.

Libraries were built with multiplex PCR. TCRdb records Illumina HiSeq 4000 as the sequencer. CDR3 regions were amplified by Arm-PCR with iRepertoire HTBI primers to construct TCR beta libraries. Before sequencing, the PCR products underwent gel purification. Turning to the authors' computational methods: Gene usage analysis of CDR3 amino acid clonotypes used the approximately 62 TRBV and 14 TRBJ segments found across samples. COPE and FqMerger were used to merge filtered high-quality paired reads into contigs. BLAST was used to align contigs to IMGT TRBV, TRBD and TRBJ reference genes, with CDR3 defined following IMGT. Any clonotype with a frequency above 0.1% was classified as a highly expanded clone. Shannon entropy served as the measure of repertoire diversity, while the Gini coefficient captured V-J evenness. A clonotype found in more than one individual was treated as public. The public reads were run again by TCRdb, first through fastp at Q25 and then through MiXCR, and only productive beta chains were kept. Rows matching on CDR3 protein sequence are summarized as one entry with the most common DNA and genes. What appears here as the V and J calls and clone size reflects TCRdb's work, not the paper's. The sample has a few hundred thousand distinct CDR3 sequences on record, approximately 15% of them singletons. 25% to 30% of the sample goes to the ten largest clones.

In the germline V gene, CDR1 corresponds to SQVTM and CDR2 to ANQGSEA. The trim is 6 bases for V and 7 bases for J, with a gap of 15 bases between the germline ends. CDR3 length: 13 amino acids, cysteine to phenylalanine. The kept DNA is CDR3 alone, 39 bases in frame from the first base. The paper as a whole reports these results and caveats: Persistent patients shared more public clonotypes among themselves (more than 2,500) than newly diagnosed patients did (approximately 970). The study examined only peripheral blood because the primary lesion, thyroid tissue, could not be accessed. The small sample size was acknowledged by the authors as a limitation that may reduce accuracy. Compared with newly diagnosed patients, patients with persistent Graves' disease had lower TCR Shannon entropy and fewer highly expanded clones, which suggests clonal expansion. Persistent disease showed preferential use of TRBV28, TRBJ1-2 and TRBJ2-5, whereas newly diagnosed disease favored TRBV20-1 and TRBJ2-1. Sequencing and analysis were limited to the TCR beta chain.

The time point label, read with the paper, signifies: newly diagnosed GD, antithyroid drugs for less than 3 months. For both TCR sequencing and RNA sequencing, RNA was extracted from PBMCs in TRIzol. The diagnosis of Graves' disease followed American Thyroid Association guidelines. Patients for the study were recruited at an endocrinology department in Xi'an, China. Each patient gave around 9.2 milliliters of peripheral blood, collected in an EDTA anticoagulant tube. Ficoll Paque Plus density gradient separation was used to isolate PBMCs, and no additional T cell sorting was done. An Agilent 2100 Bioanalyzer and agarose gel were used to check RNA quality, and a NanoDrop 2000 was used to measure RNA concentration. This sample was also put to use in a study of T cells in Graves' hyperthyroidism and ophthalmopathy. The other study reports the following: Graves' hyperthyroidism was defined as stable when no progression to ophthalmopathy occurred over 18 months of follow-up. Hyperthyroidism patients were aged 18 to 65 years and newly diagnosed, with disease duration of less than 2 months. Any patient with an uncontrolled infection, another autoimmune disease, pregnancy or lactation was excluded. Diagnoses were based on clinical symptoms, serum thyroxine and TRAb, thyroid ultrasound and orbital computed tomography. The TCR CDR3 was subjected to a first round of RT-PCR using the HTBI primer set and the Qiagen OneStep RT-PCR kit. Most expanded thyroid clonotypes (frequency above 0.001) were also detected in blood, a finding suggesting that blood repertoires may reflect thyroid immune responses. In cross-validation, a model built on a 13 V-J signature told ophthalmopathy apart from stable hyperthyroidism with approximately 90% sensitivity and about 81% specificity, and in testing the same model reached 80%/75%. In validation, the model predicted progression to ophthalmopathy a median of about 5.9 months before onset, with roughly 70% sensitivity and about 72% specificity. To identify distinguishing TCR V-J signatures, a discovery cohort of some 100 patients was used, comprising 43 with Graves' ophthalmopathy and some 60 with stable Graves' hyperthyroidism. Prospective prediction of ophthalmopathy was tested in an independent validation cohort of fewer than 20 hyperthyroidism patients and 15 to 17 patients who later progressed to ophthalmopathy. The roughly 91 discovery patients were randomly split 7:3 into training and test sets. In more than 5 Graves' hyperthyroidism patients, the study also compared T-cell repertoires from thyroid tissue with T-cell repertoires from blood. Following sampling, methimazole starting at 30 mg daily was given to hyperthyroidism patients, and high-dose intravenous methylprednisolone was given to ophthalmopathy patients. A second multiplex PCR round built the libraries, followed by size selection and purification. Sequencing of the libraries was done on an Illumina HiSeq2000 using paired-end 100 bp reads. SOAPnuke was used to process the raw data, removing reads that contained adapters or uncalled bases, had a mean Phred below 15, or lacked an exact match to the constant primer or identifier. High-quality paired reads were merged using COPE v1.2.5, and each unique nucleotide sequence was defined as a clonotype. MiTCR v1.1 was used to align clonotypes to the IMGT TRBV, TRBD and TRBJ reference segments. Only V-J combinations with frequency above 0.0001, covering about 99% of repertoires, were analysed. The TCS score was defined as F50 (clonal expansion) divided by E x V (chaos), with BLOSUM62-based TCRdist calculated between CDR3 peptides within each V-J. Welch's t-statistics and random forest reduced just over 500 V-J features to 10 to 15, which were used in a naive Bayes classifier (R e1071). Sample size was not statistically predetermined, and blinding of investigators to group allocation was not performed. TCR Vbeta CDR3 sequencing of 120 to 150 peripheral blood samples (over 40 ophthalmopathy, roughly 74 hyperthyroidism and some 17 progressor patients) is reported in the paper.

This material consisted of peripheral blood mononuclear cells (PBMCs), taken at new diagnosis, from a patient treated with antithyroid drugs. The receptor was derived from a man aged 40-50 years with Graves disease. Donor details come from another sample of the same person, matched by shared clones. The chain links TRBV29-1 with TRBJ2-2, with no reliable assignment of the D segment. The DNA sequence is TGCAGCGTACTTAACAGAATCGGCGGGGAGCTGTTTTTT. This translates into CSVLNRIGGELFF.